This T cell receptor beta chain was captured by sequencing in a study of cytomegalovirus exposure and HLA in healthy donors. This clone turned up a few times. Its antigen is not known. CDR3 length: 15 residues. In germline, CDR1 is LNHDA, CDR2 SQIVND (reference sequence). V lost 3 bases and J lost 7; bases outside the gene matches: 9. Study outcomes and limitations: In a later analysis, DRB1 alleles had the most associated TCRs; HLA-C alleles the fewest. Data from an earlier analysis indicated that most TCR beta V segments were productive either about 90% or about 30% of the time. CMV serostatus alone was available as immune exposure information.

It was with 60 Vbeta and 13 Jbeta primers that the PCR ran. Original analysis: Roughly 11 million shared chains were among the approximately 76 million unique TCR beta chains that a later analysis counted. Assay: immunoSEQ multiplex PCR; the TCRdb copy retains only in-frame clones and omits some. Clonal size and the V and J genes are those of that table, whereas D and trimming came from the DNA. In the table there are fewer than 200,000 clones, roughly 80% of which are singletons. The V gene is TRBV19, the J gene TRBJ1-1; TRBD1 aligns across 9 bases. Sequenced sample: PBMCs. This sequence originates from a man aged 30 to 45 in good health and CMV-seronegative. In nucleotides, the CDR3 is TGTGCCAGTAGTATTACCGGACAGGGGAAAATTGAAGCTTTCTTT. It codes for CASSITGQGKIEAFF.